The next 22 T cell receptor beta chains were all read from a single sample in a study of Graves' ophthalmopathy and Graves' hyperthyroidism. Amplification targeted the TCR beta CDR3 regions, with RNA transcripts as the source material. RT-PCR in the first round used HTBI primers; a second-round multiplex PCR followed. TCRdb re-called the multiplex PCR reads with MiXCR, one entry per CDR3 protein. The sample contains about 420,000 distinct CDR3 sequences, 20% to 25% of which appear only once. What was sequenced was peripheral blood. The source of these receptors is a young woman with stable Graves' hyperthyroidism.

With regard to this clonotype: Possible read error: a much larger clone is one base away. V and J are TRBV12-3 or TRBV12-4 and TRBJ1-1; TRBD1 might be the D (5 bases). V lost 3 bases and J 4 bases, leaving 12 bases between the germline ends. The CDR3 runs 14 residues. Here the CDR3 DNA reads TGTGCCAGCAGTTTCAGGGATGGTACCACTGAAGCTTTCTTT. Encoded protein: CASSFRDGTTEAFF.

The chain is built from TRBV6-2 or TRBV6-3 and TRBJ2-7; 7 bases line up with TRBD2. The CDR3 runs to 14 residues. Germline V gene lookup returns CDR1 MNHEY and CDR2 SVGEGT. V gave up 1 base and J gave up 2 bases; unmatched junction bases: 2. In DNA, the CDR3 is TGTGCCAGCAGTTACTGGCGGGGGACCTACGAGCAGTACTTC. Translation gives CASSYWRGTYEQYF.

This clonotype came up a few times. The rearrangement links TRBV6-2 or TRBV6-3 to TRBJ2-7; possibly TRBD1 or TRBD2 for D (5 bases each). Germline V gene sequence: CDR1 MNHEY, CDR2 SVGEGT. Trimming pared 6 bases from V and 2 bases from J, leaving 14 bases between. There are 14 residues in the CDR3. Written as DNA, the CDR3 is TGTGCCAGCAGCTACGGGGACGGCACCTACGAGCAGTACTTC. Translated, it gives CASSYGDGTYEQYF.

This clonotype was counted many times. The V and J genes are TRBV7-8 and TRBJ2-3; no reliable D call. The germline V gene has CDR1 SGHVS and CDR2 FQNEAQ. The CDR3 covers 14 residues. V lost 5 bases and J 2 bases, leaving 11 bases between the germline ends. CDR3 coding DNA: TGTGCCAGCAGCATAGGCGCGTACACAGATACGCAGTATTTT. Residues: CASSIGAYTDTQYF.

This clonotype was counted many times. The chain employs TRBV12-3 or TRBV12-4 and TRBJ2-5; tentative D call: TRBD2 (5 bases). CDR3 length equals 12 residues. V was cut by 3 bases and J by 5 bases, with 7 bases left in between. CDR3 amino acids: CASSFRGETQYF. The CDR3, as DNA: TGTGCCAGCAGTTTCCGAGGGGAGACCCAGTACTTC.

This clonotype showed up just a few times. This chain joins TRBV6-1 and TRBJ2-5; weak D call: TRBD1 (6 bases). Trimming stripped 6 bases from V and 9 bases from J, with 23 bases between. CDR3 length equals 15 residues. Germline V gene lookup returns CDR1 MNHNS and CDR2 SASEGT. The CDR3 sequence: CASRGTTRGRGAQYF. CDR3 bases: TGTGCCAGCAGGGGGACAACTAGGGGACGTGGGGCCCAGTACTTC.

In its sample, this clonotype was seen many times. V usage is TRBV5-6 and J usage is TRBJ1-2; D call uncertain. The germline V gene has CDR1 SGHDT and CDR2 YYEEEE. The CDR3 extends over 12 amino acids. The ends were cut back, 0 bases at V and 6 bases at J, with 6 bases in the middle. In DNA form, the CDR3 reads TGTGCCAGCAGCTTGGGAGAGGATGGCTACACCTTC. This codes for CASSLGEDGYTF.

This clonotype was observed many times. The chain is built from TRBV6-2 or TRBV6-3 and TRBJ2-5, with 7 nucleotides matching TRBD1. J lost 1 base, V lost 3 bases, and 5 bases had no gene match. This CDR3 is 15 amino acids long. The germline V gene has CDR1 MNHEY and CDR2 SVGEGT. For the CDR3, the DNA is TGTGCCAGCAGTTATTCCCAGGGGGTCCAAGAGACCCAGTACTTC. Residues: CASSYSQGVQETQYF.

This clonotype has a count of ten or more. The chain uses TRBV7-2 and TRBJ2-5, with TRBD2 matching over 11 bases. The ends lost 6 bases at V and 2 bases at J; junction bases unmatched: 5. The CDR3 runs to 15 residues. Germline-derived CDR1 and CDR2 are SGHTA and FQGNSA. In DNA form, the CDR3 reads TGTGCCAGCAGACCCCCTAGCGGGAGGCAAGAGACCCAGTACTTC. Its translation is CASRPPSGRQETQYF.

This clonotype occurred once. J is TRBJ2-2 and V is TRBV6-4, with D tentatively TRBD2 (6 bases). Per germline, CDR1 MRHNA and CDR2 SNTAGT. There are 18 residues in the CDR3. The germline V and J ends were trimmed by 4 bases and 3 bases, with 21 bases remaining between them. The CDR3 DNA is TGTGCCAGCAGTGCCTACCTCTCCGGGACTGGTCACACCGGGGAGCTGTTTTTT. This codes for CASSAYLSGTGHTGELFF.

On this clonotype itself: Since a much larger clone is just one base distant, this may be a read error. The V gene is TRBV12-3 or TRBV12-4, the J gene TRBJ1-5; no clear D. There are 17 residues in the CDR3. The CDR3 DNA sequence: TGTGCCAACAGTTCACCCCCACAAGGGTCGGCAAATCAGCCCCAGCATTTT. This sequence encodes CANSSPPQGSANQPQHF.

This clonotype was counted many times. This may be a read error: a much more frequent sequence differs by one nucleotide. This chain joins TRBV6-1 and TRBJ1-1; D gene unclear. Per the germline V gene, CDR1 is MNHNS and CDR2 is SASEGT. The CDR3 covers 12 residues. CDR3 sequence: CAGSRQNTEAFF. CDR3 coding DNA: TGTGCCGGCAGTCGGCAGAACACTGAAGCTTTCTTT.

This sequence joins TRBV28 and TRBJ1-5; D perhaps matches TRBD1 (5 bases). CDR3 length: 16 amino acids. Germline-derived CDR1 and CDR2 are MDHEN and SYDVKM. V was clipped by 5 bases and J by 1 base, with 15 bases between them. The CDR3 protein is CASSPLREGSNQPQHF. CDR3 nucleotide sequence: TGTGCCAGCAGTCCCCTGAGGGAGGGGAGCAATCAGCCCCAGCATTTT.

This clonotype was detected ten times or more. The rearrangement links TRBV10-3 to TRBJ2-2; 7 bases agree with TRBD1. CDR1 is ENHRY, CDR2 SYGVKD, per germline. Losses at the gene ends were 10 bases for V and 2 bases for J; bases not matched to a gene: 10. The CDR3 is 15 residues long. The DNA for the CDR3 is TGTGCCACCTCCGGACAGGAGCGTAACACCGGGGAGCTGTTTTTT. Its protein is CATSGQERNTGELFF.

This clonotype was recorded many times. This rearrangement joins TRBV7-9 to TRBJ1-2; no clear D gene. Germline CDR1 is SEHNR and CDR2 is FQNEAQ (reference sequence). The germline V and J ends were trimmed by 5 bases and 8 bases, with 21 bases remaining between them. This CDR3 has 15 amino acids. The CDR3 loop reads CASSLDTGPEYGYTF. The CDR3 coding sequence is TGTGCCAGCAGCCTAGACACCGGGCCCGAATACGGCTACACCTTC.

In regard to this clonotype: A clone one base away is much larger, so this may be a read error. This rearrangement joins TRBV7-8 to TRBJ2-5; 8 bases fit TRBD1. V gave up 5 bases and J gave up 4 bases; unmatched junction bases: 9. This CDR3 spans 15 amino acids. Germline CDR1 and CDR2: SGHVS and FQNEAQ. The CDR3 loop reads CASSPRDRSRETQYF. The DNA of the CDR3 is TGTGCCAGCAGCCCCAGGGACAGGAGTCGAGAGACCCAGTACTTC.

V and J are TRBV5-1 and TRBJ1-6; D unclear. The CDR3 length is 12 residues. Germline CDR1 is SGHRS and CDR2 is YFSETQ. V was cut by 7 bases and J by 7 bases, with 9 bases left in between. CDR3 region: CASGYPNSPLHF. The CDR3 DNA sequence: TGCGCCAGCGGCTACCCAAATTCACCCCTCCACTTT.

This clonotype was recorded many times. The chain carries TRBV24-1 and TRBJ1-1, with a possible D match to TRBD1 (6 bases). From germline, CDR1 is KGHDR and CDR2 SFDVKD. The CDR3 sequence is 13 residues long. V dropped 2 bases and J dropped 8 bases, with 11 bases sitting between them. Here the CDR3 DNA reads TGTGCCACCAGTGATTCGGGACATAGAGAAGCTTTCTTT. Translating it yields CATSDSGHREAFF.

This clonotype was seen many times. The gene calls are TRBV28 and TRBJ2-7; D unresolved. V shed 5 bases and J shed 2 bases, with 7 bases lying between them. CDR3 length: 12 residues. CDR1 MDHEN and CDR2 SYDVKM come from the germline V gene. As DNA, the CDR3 is TGTGCCAGCAGTCTGACCCCCTACGAGCAGTACTTC. It codes for CASSLTPYEQYF.

The chain employs TRBV15 and TRBJ1-1, with 8 bases aligning to TRBD1. The V segment lost 3 bases and the J segment 7 bases; nucleotides outside the gene matches: 4. The CDR3 extends over 13 amino acids. Looked up from germline, CDR1 is LNHNV and CDR2 is YYDKDF (reference sequence). CDR3 amino acids: CATSSYRGVEAFF. The CDR3 DNA reads TGTGCCACCAGCAGTTACAGGGGGGTTGAAGCTTTCTTT.

This clonotype came up many times. The chain employs TRBV25-1 and TRBJ2-5; D might be TRBD1 (6 bases). V was trimmed by 2 bases and J by 5 bases, leaving 12 bases between them. CDR3 size: 14 residues. CDR1 and CDR2 from the germline V gene are MGHDK and SYGVNS. This CDR3 reads CASSEAGAGETQYF. DNA of the CDR3: TGTGCCAGCAGTGAAGCAGGGGCCGGGGAGACCCAGTACTTC. Full variable domain (missing parts from reference TRBV25-1 and TRBJ2-5): EADIYQTPRYLVIGTGKKITLECSQTMGHDKMYWYQQDPGMELHLIHYSYGVNSTEKGDLSSESTVSRIRTEHFPLTLESARPSHTSQYLCASSEAGAGETQYFGPGTRLLVL.

The CDR3 reads CAISPGSDGYTF. CDR3 DNA: TGTGCCATCAGCCCGGGGAGCGATGGCTACACCTTC. The chain recombines TRBV10-3 with TRBJ1-2, with D unresolved. The germline V and J ends were trimmed by 6 bases and 6 bases, with 11 bases remaining between them. The CDR3 has 12 residues. Germline-derived CDR1 and CDR2 are ENHRY and SYGVKD.